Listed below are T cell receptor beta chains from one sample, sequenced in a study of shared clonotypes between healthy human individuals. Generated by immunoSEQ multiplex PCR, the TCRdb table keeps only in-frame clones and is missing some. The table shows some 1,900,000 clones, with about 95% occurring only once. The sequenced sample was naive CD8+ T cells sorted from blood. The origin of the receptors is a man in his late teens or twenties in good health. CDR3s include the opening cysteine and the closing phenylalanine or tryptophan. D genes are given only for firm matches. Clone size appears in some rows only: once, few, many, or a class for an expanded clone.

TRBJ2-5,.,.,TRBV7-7,CASSLALYQETQYF,TGTGCTAGCAGCCTGGCCCTGTACCAAGAGACCCAGTACTTC
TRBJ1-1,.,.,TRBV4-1,CASSQDDGWTEAFF,TGCGCCAGCAGCCAAGATGATGGGTGGACTGAAGCTTTCTTT
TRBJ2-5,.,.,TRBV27,CASSFRVGDATQYF,TGTGCCAGCAGTTTCAGGGTTGGGGATGCGACCCAGTACTTC
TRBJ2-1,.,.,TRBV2,CASSSDDEQFF,TGTGCCAGCAGTTCCGACGATGAGCAGTTCTTC
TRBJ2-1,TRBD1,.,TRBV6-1,CASSELRDRGYNEQFF,TGTGCCAGCAGTGAATTAAGAGACAGGGGTTACAATGAGCAGTTCTTC
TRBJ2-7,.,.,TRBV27,CASSWTGTPKEQYF,TGTGCCAGCAGTTGGACCGGGACACCGAAAGAGCAGTACTTC
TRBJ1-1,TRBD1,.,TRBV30,CAWSDLGDREYTEAFF,TGTGCCTGGAGTGACCTCGGGGACAGGGAATACACTGAAGCTTTCTTT
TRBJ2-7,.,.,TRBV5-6,CASSLVFRDLGDEQYF,TGTGCCAGCAGCTTGGTTTTTAGGGATTTAGGGGACGAGCAGTACTTC
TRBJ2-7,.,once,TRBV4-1,CASSLAPSYEQYF,TGCGCCAGCAGCCTAGCGCCATCCTACGAGCAGTACTTC
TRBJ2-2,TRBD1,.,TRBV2,CASDPGQGALGGELFF,TGTGCCAGCGATCCTGGACAGGGGGCTTTGGGCGGGGAGCTGTTTTTT
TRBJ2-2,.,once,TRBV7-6,CASSLEARNTGELFF,TGTGCCAGCAGCTTAGAGGCGAGAAACACCGGGGAGCTGTTTTTT
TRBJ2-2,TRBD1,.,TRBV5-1,CASSLEGATGELFF,TGCGCCAGCAGCTTGGAGGGGGCCACCGGGGAGCTGTTTTTT
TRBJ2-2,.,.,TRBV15,CATSYPGELFF,TGTGCCACCAGCTACCCCGGGGAGCTGTTTTTT
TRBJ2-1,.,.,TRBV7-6,CASSSMGVLYNEQFF,TGTGCCAGCAGCTCCATGGGAGTTCTTTACAATGAGCAGTTCTTC
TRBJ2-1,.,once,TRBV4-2,CASSQVDGAGIYNEQFF,TGTGCCAGCAGCCAAGTAGATGGGGCCGGTATATACAATGAGCAGTTCTTC
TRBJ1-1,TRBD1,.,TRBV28,CASSFQPGGGTEAFF,TGTGCCAGCAGTTTCCAACCAGGGGGCGGCACTGAAGCTTTCTTT
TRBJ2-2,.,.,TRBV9,CASRTMNTGELFF,TGTGCCAGCCGGACCATGAACACCGGGGAGCTGTTTTTT
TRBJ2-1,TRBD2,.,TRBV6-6,CASSYSTSGGHEQFF,TGTGCCAGCAGTTACTCGACTAGCGGGGGTCATGAGCAGTTCTTC
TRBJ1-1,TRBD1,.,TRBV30,CAWSDGDRGAEAFF,TGTGCCTGGAGCGACGGGGACAGGGGCGCTGAAGCTTTCTTT
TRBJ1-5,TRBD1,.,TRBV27,CASSLSGGGASNQPQHF,TGTGCCAGCAGTTTATCGGGAGGGGGCGCAAGCAATCAGCCCCAGCATTTT
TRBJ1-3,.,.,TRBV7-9,CASSPGGSGNTIYF,TGTGCCAGCAGCCCCGGGGGGTCTGGAAACACCATATATTTT
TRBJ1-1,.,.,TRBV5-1,CASSSGHPGVGTEAFF,TGCGCCAGCAGCTCGGGACATCCGGGAGTCGGCACTGAAGCTTTCTTT
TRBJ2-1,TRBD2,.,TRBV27,CASSSFLAGPYNEQFF,TGTGCCAGCAGTTCCTTTCTAGCGGGTCCCTACAATGAGCAGTTCTTC
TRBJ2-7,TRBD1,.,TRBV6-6,CASSLGDSYEQYF,TGTGCCAGCAGTCTCGGGGACAGCTACGAGCAGTACTTC
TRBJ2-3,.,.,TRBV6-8,CNLLDTQYF,TGTAACCTTTTAGATACGCAGTATTTT
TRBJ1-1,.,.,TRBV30,CAWWVGTEAFF,TGTGCCTGGTGGGTAGGAACTGAAGCTTTCTTT
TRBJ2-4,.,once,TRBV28,CASSPRGRGEDIQYF,TGTGCCAGCAGTCCCCGAGGTAGGGGGGAGGACATTCAGTACTTC
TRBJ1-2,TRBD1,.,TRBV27,CASRPTGGFYGYTF,TGTGCCAGCAGGCCGACAGGGGGCTTCTATGGCTACACCTTC
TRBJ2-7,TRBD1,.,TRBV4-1,CASSQVGTGTYEQYF,TGCGCCAGCAGCCAAGTGGGGACAGGAACCTACGAGCAGTACTTC
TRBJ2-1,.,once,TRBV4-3,CASSLTPSSYNEQFF,TGCGCCAGCAGCCTGACTCCAAGCTCCTACAATGAGCAGTTCTTC
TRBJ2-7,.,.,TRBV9,CASSPTTRDGSYEQYF,TGTGCCAGCAGCCCGACGACCAGGGATGGATCCTACGAGCAGTACTTC
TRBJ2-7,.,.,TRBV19,CASSTSDLLSYEQYF,TGTGCCAGTAGTACATCTGACCTTCTCTCCTACGAGCAGTACTTC
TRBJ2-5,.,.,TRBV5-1,CASSLDQGIYETQYF,TGCGCCAGCAGCTTGGATCAGGGAATTTACGAGACCCAGTACTTC
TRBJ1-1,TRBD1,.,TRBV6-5,CASSYRPGGTEAFF,TGTGCCAGCAGTTACCGGCCAGGGGGCACTGAAGCTTTCTTT
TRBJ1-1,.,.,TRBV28,CASSYDRTLGDTEAFF,TGTGCCAGCAGTTACGACAGGACCCTGGGGGACACTGAAGCTTTCTTT
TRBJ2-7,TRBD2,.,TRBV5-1,CASSRGTSGPYEQYF,TGCGCCAGCAGCCGGGGGACTAGCGGTCCCTACGAGCAGTACTTC
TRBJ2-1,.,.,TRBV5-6,CASSFWTFPNEQFF,TGTGCCAGCAGCTTCTGGACCTTCCCCAATGAGCAGTTCTTC
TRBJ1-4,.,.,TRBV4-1,CASSQRLREKLFF,TGCGCCAGCAGCCAACGGTTGCGGGAAAAACTGTTTTTT
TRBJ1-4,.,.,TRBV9,CASSGLYNEKLFF,TGTGCCAGCAGCGGGCTGTATAATGAAAAACTGTTTTTT
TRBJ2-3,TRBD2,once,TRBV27,CASSPWGSGGPRTDTQYF,TGTGCCAGCAGTCCGTGGGGTAGCGGGGGGCCCCGCACAGATACGCAGTATTTT
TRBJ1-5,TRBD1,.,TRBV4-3,CASSQDTGTGGGQPQHF,TGCGCCAGCAGCCAAGATACCGGGACAGGGGGAGGTCAGCCCCAGCATTTT
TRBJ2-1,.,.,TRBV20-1,CSAQTDNEQFF,TGCAGTGCTCAGACCGACAATGAGCAGTTCTTC
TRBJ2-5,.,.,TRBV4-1,CASSPVVGQETQYF,TGCGCCAGCAGCCCAGTAGTGGGCCAAGAGACCCAGTACTTC
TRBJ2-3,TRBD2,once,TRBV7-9,CASSPPSGSSTDTQYF,TGTGCCAGCAGCCCCCCTAGCGGGAGTAGCACAGATACGCAGTATTTT
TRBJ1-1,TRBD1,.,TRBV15,CATSAGQGEWNTEAFF,TGTGCCACCAGCGCAGGACAGGGGGAGTGGAACACTGAAGCTTTCTTT
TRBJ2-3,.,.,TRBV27,CASSYGEGDTQYF,TGTGCCAGCAGTTACGGAGAGGGAGATACGCAGTATTTT
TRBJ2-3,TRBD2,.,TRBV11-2,CASSLTLAGGYRDTQYF,TGTGCCAGCAGCTTAACGTTAGCGGGGGGGTACCGAGATACGCAGTATTTT
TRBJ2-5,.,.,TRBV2,CASRPTGTTGRETQYF,TGTGCCAGCAGACCAACCGGGACCACGGGGAGAGAGACCCAGTACTTC
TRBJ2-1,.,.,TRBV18,CASSLASYNEQFF,TGTGCCAGCTCCCTGGCCTCCTACAATGAGCAGTTCTTC
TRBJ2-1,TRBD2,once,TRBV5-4,CASSLAPAGGNEQFF,TGTGCCAGCAGCTTGGCCCCAGCGGGGGGCAATGAGCAGTTCTTC
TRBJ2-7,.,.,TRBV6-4,CASKQGYSYEQYF,TGTGCCAGCAAGCAGGGCTACTCCTACGAGCAGTACTTC
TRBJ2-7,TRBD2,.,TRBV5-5,CASSIGLVGYAYEQYF,TGTGCCAGCAGCATAGGACTAGTAGGCTACGCCTACGAGCAGTACTTC
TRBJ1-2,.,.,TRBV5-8,CASSPTSGQVFYGYTF,TGTGCCAGCAGTCCGACGTCCGGGCAGGTGTTCTATGGCTACACCTTC
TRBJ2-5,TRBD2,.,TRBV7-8,CASSSALEAGKETQYF,TGTGCCAGCAGCTCCGCCTTGGAAGCGGGGAAAGAGACCCAGTACTTC
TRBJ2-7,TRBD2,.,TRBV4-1,CASSHPSGGSYEQYF,TGCGCCAGCAGCCATCCTAGCGGGGGCTCCTACGAGCAGTACTTC
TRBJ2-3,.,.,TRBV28,CASSLWGGTDTQYF,TGTGCCAGCAGTTTATGGGGGGGCACAGATACGCAGTATTTT
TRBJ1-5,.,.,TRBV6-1,CASSEAGGFVNQPQHF,TGTGCCAGCAGTGAAGCGGGCGGCTTCGTCAATCAGCCCCAGCATTTT